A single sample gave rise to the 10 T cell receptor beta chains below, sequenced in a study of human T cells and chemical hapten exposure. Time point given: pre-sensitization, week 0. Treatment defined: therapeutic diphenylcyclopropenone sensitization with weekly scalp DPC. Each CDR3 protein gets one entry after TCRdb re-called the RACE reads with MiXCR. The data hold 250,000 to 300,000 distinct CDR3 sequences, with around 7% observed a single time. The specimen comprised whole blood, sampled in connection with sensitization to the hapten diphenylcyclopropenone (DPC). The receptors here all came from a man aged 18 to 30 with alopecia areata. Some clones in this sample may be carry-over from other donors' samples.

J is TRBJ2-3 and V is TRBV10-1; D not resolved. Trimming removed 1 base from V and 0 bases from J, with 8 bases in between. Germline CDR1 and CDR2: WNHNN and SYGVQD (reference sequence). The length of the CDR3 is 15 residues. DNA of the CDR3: TGCGCCAGCAGTGAGTTCCGGATTAGCACAGATACGCAGTATTTT. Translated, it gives CASSEFRISTDTQYF.

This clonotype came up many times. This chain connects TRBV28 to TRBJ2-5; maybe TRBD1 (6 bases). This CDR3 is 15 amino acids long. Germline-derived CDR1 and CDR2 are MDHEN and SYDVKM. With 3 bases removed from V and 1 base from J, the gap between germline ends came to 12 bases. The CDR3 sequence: CASSFSRTVQETQYF. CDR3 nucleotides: TGTGCCAGCAGTTTTTCTCGGACAGTCCAAGAGACCCAGTACTTC.

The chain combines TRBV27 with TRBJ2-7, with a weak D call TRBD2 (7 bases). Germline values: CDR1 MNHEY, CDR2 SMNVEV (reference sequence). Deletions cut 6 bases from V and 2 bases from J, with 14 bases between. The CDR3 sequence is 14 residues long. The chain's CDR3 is CASRSRGGAYEQYF. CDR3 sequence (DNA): TGTGCCAGCAGGTCGAGAGGGGGGGCCTACGAGCAGTACTTC.

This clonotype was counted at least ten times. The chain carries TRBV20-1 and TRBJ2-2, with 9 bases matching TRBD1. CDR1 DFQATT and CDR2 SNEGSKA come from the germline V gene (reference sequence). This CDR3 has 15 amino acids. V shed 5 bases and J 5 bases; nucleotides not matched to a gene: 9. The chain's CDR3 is CSAPNDRGFTGELFF. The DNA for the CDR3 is TGCAGTGCTCCCAACGACAGGGGGTTTACCGGGGAGCTGTTTTTT.

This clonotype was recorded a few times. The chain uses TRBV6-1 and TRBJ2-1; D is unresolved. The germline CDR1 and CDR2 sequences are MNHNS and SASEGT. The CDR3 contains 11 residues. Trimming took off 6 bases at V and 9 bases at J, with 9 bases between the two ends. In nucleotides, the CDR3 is TGTGCCAGCAGCCAGTACGGTGAGCAGTTCTTC. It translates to CASSQYGEQFF.

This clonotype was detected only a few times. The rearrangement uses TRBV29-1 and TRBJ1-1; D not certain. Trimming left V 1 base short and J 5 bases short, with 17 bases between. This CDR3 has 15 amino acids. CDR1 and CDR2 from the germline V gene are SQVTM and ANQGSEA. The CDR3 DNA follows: TGCAGCGTTGAAGTAAGGACGGGAGCGAGGACTGAAGCTTTCTTT. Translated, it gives CSVEVRTGARTEAFF. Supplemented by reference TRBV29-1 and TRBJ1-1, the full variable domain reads SAVISQKPSRDICQRGTSLTIQCQVDSQVTMMFWYRQQPGQSLTLIATANQGSEATYESGFVIDKFPISRPNLTFSTLTVSNMSPEDSSIYLCSVEVRTGARTEAFFGQGTRLTVV.

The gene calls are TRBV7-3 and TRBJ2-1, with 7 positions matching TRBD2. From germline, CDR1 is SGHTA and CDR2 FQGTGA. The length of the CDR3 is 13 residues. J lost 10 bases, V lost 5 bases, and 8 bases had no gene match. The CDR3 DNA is TGTGCCAGCAGCGAAAACAGAGCGGGGGAGCAGTTCTTC. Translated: CASSENRAGEQFF.

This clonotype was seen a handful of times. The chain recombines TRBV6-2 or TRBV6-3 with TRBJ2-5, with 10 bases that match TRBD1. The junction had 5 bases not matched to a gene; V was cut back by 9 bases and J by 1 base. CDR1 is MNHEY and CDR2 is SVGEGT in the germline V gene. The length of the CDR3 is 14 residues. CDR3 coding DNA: TGTGCCAGTTGGACAGGGGGTTTCCAAGAGACCCAGTACTTC. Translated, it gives CASWTGGFQETQYF.

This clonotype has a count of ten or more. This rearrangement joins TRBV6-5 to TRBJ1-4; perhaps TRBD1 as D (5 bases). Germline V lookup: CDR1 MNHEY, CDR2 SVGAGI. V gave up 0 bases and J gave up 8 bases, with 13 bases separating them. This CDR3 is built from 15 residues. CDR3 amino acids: CASSYSWQGVEKLFF. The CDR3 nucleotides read TGTGCCAGCAGTTACTCGTGGCAGGGAGTCGAAAAACTGTTTTTT.

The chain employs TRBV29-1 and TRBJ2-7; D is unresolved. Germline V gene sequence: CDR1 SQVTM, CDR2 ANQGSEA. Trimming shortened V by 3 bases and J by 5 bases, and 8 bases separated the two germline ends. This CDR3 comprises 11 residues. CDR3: CSVDGGDEQYF. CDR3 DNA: TGCAGCGTTGACGGTGGGGACGAGCAGTACTTC.